Below, one T cell receptor beta chain is given with its context. Per the authors' pipeline: How many nucleated cells were present was estimated from reference gene primer amplification. The method was immunoSEQ multiplex PCR; TCRdb's version includes in-frame clones alone and lacks a portion of them. Clone size and V and J calls were adopted from that table, with D and trimming inferred from the DNA. The profile shows hundreds of thousands of clones, 70% to 90% of them singletons. The sample originates from a study of blood T cell repertoires in COVID-19. The overall study: COVID-19 samples from acute and convalescent phases originated in the United States, Italy and Spain. From T cells, B-cell-depleted T cells, or PBMCs came the material, which was cDNA or gDNA.

Trimming pared 7 bases from V and 2 bases from J, leaving 21 bases between. In germline, CDR1 is MDHEN, CDR2 SYDVKM. This CDR3 is 17 amino acids long. This sequence was found in a woman in her thirties who had recovered from COVID-19. The sequenced sample consisted of peripheral blood. This chain joins TRBV28 and TRBJ1-5; D is possibly TRBD1 (6 bases). The CDR3 protein is CASTSGVVQGRNQPQHF. In nucleotides, the CDR3 is TGTGCCAGCACCTCTGGTGTCGTACAGGGCCGCAATCAGCCCCAGCATTTT.